Following are 20 T cell receptor beta chains from one sample sequenced in a study of T-cell memory formation after mild COVID-19. Via MiXCR, TCRdb re-called the 5' RACE reads, giving one row per CDR3 protein. This sample has 550,000 to 700,000 distinct CDR3 sequences; 15% to 20% occur once, and the top ten carry less than 10%. The sample taken for sequencing was PBMCs or a T cell subset sorted from them (not recorded which). These receptors were obtained from an adult woman who had mild COVID-19 (a few samples of this study predate the infection). Cell type and time point are not known.

The chain uses TRBV7-6 and TRBJ2-3; 7 bases line up with TRBD2. The CDR3 spans 16 residues. V lost 4 bases, J lost 3 bases, and 10 bases stayed unmatched. Looked up from germline, CDR1 is SGHVS and CDR2 is FNYEAQ. CDR3 sequence: CASSSQWGLKTDTQYF. The CDR3 DNA reads TGTGCCAGCAGCTCCCAGTGGGGACTAAAAACAGATACGCAGTATTTT.

This chain connects TRBV3-1 to TRBJ1-1, with D hard to call. CDR1 and CDR2 (germline): LGHDT, YNNKEL (reference sequence). V shed 4 bases and J shed 1 base, with 10 bases lying between them. The CDR3 has 14 residues. The CDR3 loop is CASSLGKANTEAFF. CDR3 coding DNA: TGTGCCAGCAGCCTCGGGAAAGCGAACACTGAAGCTTTCTTT.

This clonotype has ten or more counts. The J gene is TRBJ2-3, the V gene TRBV7-9; no clear D gene. CDR1 is SEHNR and CDR2 is FQNEAQ in the germline V gene (reference sequence). The CDR3 is made up of 14 amino acids. Trimming removed 5 bases from V and 1 base from J, with 10 bases in between. The CDR3 DNA reads as TGTGCCAGCAGCACCGGGCACGGCACAGATACGCAGTATTTT. It is translated as CASSTGHGTDTQYF.

The CDR3 sequence is CASSPPRYTGELFF. The CDR3 DNA follows: TGTGCCAGCTCACCACCGCGCTACACCGGGGAGCTGTTTTTT. The chain joins TRBV18 to TRBJ2-2; D is uncertain. V shed 0 bases and J shed 3 bases, with 5 bases lying between them. The germline V gene has CDR1 KGHSH and CDR2 LQKENI. This CDR3 is built from 14 residues.

Ten or more counts support this clonotype. This chain joins TRBV27 and TRBJ2-1; 14 nucleotides line up with TRBD2. Germline V CDR1 and CDR2: MNHEY, SMNVEV (reference sequence). This CDR3 is built from 14 residues. Germline trimming cut 5 bases from V and 12 bases from J; bases unmatched to any gene: 6. The CDR3 nucleotides read TGTGCCAGCAGTGCCGGGACTAGCGGGGGTAGGCAGTTCTTC. Encoded protein: CASSAGTSGGRQFF.

The table lists this clonotype with a few counts. The chain carries TRBV20-1 and TRBJ2-2; D is perhaps TRBD2 (7 bases). Between the trimmed V and J ends, which lost 3 bases and 5 bases, there was a span of 22 bases. Germline V gene lookup returns CDR1 DFQATT and CDR2 SNEGSKA (reference sequence). The length of the CDR3 is 17 residues. CDR3 bases: TGCAGTGCTAGCGACATCTTAGCGGCGGGGGCAACCGGGGAGCTGTTTTTT. It specifies CSASDILAAGATGELFF.

The chain uses TRBV3-1 and TRBJ2-1, with a tentative D call TRBD2 (6 bases). The CDR3 loop spans 17 amino acids. Trimming took 4 bases from V and 3 from J, leaving 19 bases between them. CDR1 and CDR2 from the germline V gene are LGHDT and YNNKEL (reference sequence). The CDR3 DNA sequence: TGTGCCAGCAGCCGAGGCGTAGGAGGGGCCAACTACAATGAGCAGTTCTTC. Protein: CASSRGVGGANYNEQFF.

This clonotype was found a few times. The chain combines TRBV12-3 or TRBV12-4 with TRBJ1-1, with D possibly being TRBD1 (6 bases). CDR3 length: 16 amino acids. The V end was cut by 5 bases, the J end by 0 bases, with 16 bases between. CDR3 DNA: TGTGCCAGCAGTGCAGGGGTTTCTAGTCTGAACACTGAAGCTTTCTTT. This encodes CASSAGVSSLNTEAFF.

The chain is built from TRBV19 and TRBJ2-7, with D possibly matching TRBD1 (5 bases). The germline CDR1 and CDR2 sequences are LNHDA and SQIVND (reference sequence). This CDR3 is 12 amino acids long. Trimming cost V 2 bases and J 7 bases, with 9 bases left between them. DNA of the CDR3: TGTGCCAGTAGTATACAGGGAAAAGAGCAGTACTTC. It specifies CASSIQGKEQYF.

There are a few counts of this clonotype. In DNA, the CDR3 is TGTGCCAGCAGCCCAGGAGGAGGGGGCGCCCACTACGAGCAGTACTTC. Its translation is CASSPGGGGAHYEQYF. V is TRBV7-9 and J is TRBJ2-7; possibly TRBD1 for D (7 bases). V was cut by 5 bases and J by 3 bases, with 20 bases left in between. The CDR3 extends over 16 amino acids. The germline CDR1 and CDR2 sequences are SEHNR and FQNEAQ (reference sequence).

In this sample, this clonotype turned up a few times. This chain connects TRBV7-9 to TRBJ1-2; D may be TRBD1 (5 bases). The V and J ends lost 8 bases and 7 bases respectively, with 11 bases between them. Germline assignment: CDR1 SEHNR and CDR2 FQNEAQ (reference sequence). The CDR3 is made up of 11 amino acids. The DNA of the CDR3 is TGTGCCAGCTGGCAGGGAGCTGGCTACACCTTC. This sequence encodes CASWQGAGYTF.

V is TRBV12-3 or TRBV12-4 and J is TRBJ1-2; D is uncertain. This CDR3 has 17 amino acids. Between the trimmed V and J ends, which lost 2 bases and 4 bases, there was a span of 20 bases. The CDR3 region has the DNA TGTGCCAGCAGTTTAAGTCTAGGTGATGGGGATTCCTATGGCTACACCTTC. Its protein product is CASSLSLGDGDSYGYTF.

This chain joins TRBV5-4 and TRBJ2-5, with D tentatively TRBD2 (6 bases). This CDR3 spans 12 amino acids. V lost 10 bases to trimming and J lost 4 bases, with 14 bases between them. Germline V gene data show CDR1 as SGHNT and CDR2 as YYREEE (reference sequence). CDR3 sequence reads: CAVGGAVETQYF. Here the CDR3 DNA reads TGTGCCGTCGGGGGAGCGGTAGAGACCCAGTACTTC.

This clonotype was observed a few times. CDR3: CASRPDRGGQPQHF. Here the CDR3 DNA reads TGTGCCAGCAGACCTGACAGGGGGGGTCAGCCCCAGCATTTT. The chain uses TRBV2 and TRBJ1-5, with 9 bases matching TRBD1. Losses at the gene ends were 6 bases for V and 6 bases for J; bases not matched to a gene: 6. CDR3 length: 14 residues. Germline CDR1 is SNHLY and CDR2 is FYNNEI.

About this clonotype: It is likely a read error, because the conserved phenylalanine at the end of the CDR3 is missing. The chain carries TRBV5-1 and TRBJ2-7; D may be TRBD1 or TRBD2 (5 bases each). The germline V and J ends were trimmed by 3 bases and 0 bases, with 10 bases remaining between them. The CDR3 consists of 14 residues. Per germline, CDR1 SGHRS and CDR2 YFSETQ. The CDR3 loop reads CASSSRESSYEQYL. CDR3 nucleotide sequence: TGCGCCAGCAGCTCCAGGGAGAGCTCCTACGAGCAGTACTTA.

This clonotype was recorded a few times. The gene calls are TRBV7-9 and TRBJ2-3; D unresolved. V lost 0 bases, J lost 1 base, and 14 bases lay in between. Germline CDR1 is SEHNR and CDR2 is FQNEAQ (reference sequence). The CDR3 length is 17 residues. Here the CDR3 DNA reads TGTGCCAGCAGCTTAGCTATCACTCTCTGGGGCACAGATACGCAGTATTTT. It encodes CASSLAITLWGTDTQYF.

The genes are TRBV18 and TRBJ2-3; D is unresolved. Deletions cut 5 bases from V and 5 bases from J, with 5 bases between. This CDR3 spans 11 amino acids. Looked up from germline, CDR1 is KGHSH and CDR2 is LQKENI. As DNA, the CDR3 is TGTGCCAGCTCAACGATAGATACGCAGTATTTT. It codes for CASSTIDTQYF.

CDR3 in amino acids: CASSQVLVAGGGGTDTQYF. The CDR3 bases are TGCGCCAGCAGCCAAGTTTTGGTAGCGGGAGGAGGAGGCACAGATACGCAGTATTTT. V usage is TRBV4-3 and J usage is TRBJ2-3, with 10 positions matching TRBD2. The V gene end was trimmed by 1 base and the J gene end by 1 base; junction bases not matched to a gene: 11. Germline loops: CDR1 LGHNA, CDR2 YSLEER. The CDR3 has 19 residues.

V and J are TRBV7-3 and TRBJ2-1, with 9 bases that match TRBD2. Germline V gene lookup returns CDR1 SGHTA and CDR2 FQGTGA. The CDR3 has 15 amino acids. The ends lost 4 bases at V and 4 bases at J; junction bases unmatched: 5. CDR3 sequence: CASSYGTSRYNEQFF. CDR3 in DNA: TGTGCCAGCAGCTACGGGACTAGCCGATACAATGAGCAGTTCTTC.

The chain carries TRBV12-3 or TRBV12-4 and TRBJ1-5; the D gene is possibly TRBD1 (5 bases). This CDR3 has 14 residues. V shed 4 bases and J shed 3 bases, with 10 bases lying between them. The CDR3 nucleotides are TGTGCCAGCAGTTACAGGACGTACAATCAGCCCCAGCATTTT. It translates to CASSYRTYNQPQHF.